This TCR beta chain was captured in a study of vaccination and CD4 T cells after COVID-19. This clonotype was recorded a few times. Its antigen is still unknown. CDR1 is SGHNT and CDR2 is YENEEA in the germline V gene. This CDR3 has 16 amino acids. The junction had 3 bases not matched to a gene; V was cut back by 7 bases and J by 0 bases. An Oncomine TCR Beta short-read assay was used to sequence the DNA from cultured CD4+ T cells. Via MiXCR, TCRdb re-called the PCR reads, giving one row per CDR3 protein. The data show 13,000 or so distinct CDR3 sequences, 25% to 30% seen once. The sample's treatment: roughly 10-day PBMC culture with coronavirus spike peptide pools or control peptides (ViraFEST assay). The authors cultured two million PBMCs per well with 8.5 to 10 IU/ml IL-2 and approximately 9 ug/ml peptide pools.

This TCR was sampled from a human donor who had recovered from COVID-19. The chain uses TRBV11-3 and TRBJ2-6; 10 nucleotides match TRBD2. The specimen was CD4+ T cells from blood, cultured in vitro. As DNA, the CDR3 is TGTGCCAGCACAGCGGGGGGGTTCTCTGGGGCCAACGTCCTGACTTTC. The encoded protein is CASTAGGFSGANVLTF.